One sample yielded the 23 T cell receptor beta chains listed below, sequenced in a study of beta chain features in type 1 diabetes. The whole isolated RNA underwent reverse transcription, so sequencing captured expressed TCRB transcripts. Clones were sequenced by immunoSEQ multiplex PCR, and TCRdb holds only the in-frame ones, with some missing. Of 350,000 to 400,000 clones in the sample, more than 13% were seen once. Sample: naive CD4+ T cells from blood. These receptors originate from a woman aged 18-35 years in good health.

This clone has only a few counts. The chain links TRBV19 to TRBJ2-7; 7 bases align to TRBD1. Trimming at V came to 5 bases and at J to 2 bases, leaving 9 bases not matched to a gene. The CDR3 is 15 amino acids. CDR1 and CDR2 (germline): LNHDA, SQIVND (reference sequence). The CDR3 sequence: CASSLRIDRAYEQYF. DNA of the CDR3: TGTGCCAGTAGTTTACGCATTGACAGGGCCTACGAGCAGTACTTC.

The rearrangement joins TRBV10-3 to TRBJ1-1; no firm D call. V shed 9 bases and J shed 7 bases, with 15 bases lying between them. Germline CDR1 reads ENHRY; CDR2 reads SYGVKD. This CDR3 region has 12 residues. In nucleotides, the CDR3 is TGTGCCATATCATCTTCGGGAGGTGAAGCTTTCTTT. Its translation: CAISSSGGEAFF.

J is TRBJ2-7 and V is TRBV7-9; TRBD2 matches 11 bases. This CDR3 has 18 amino acids. The trim removed 4 bases at V and 1 base at J, leaving 12 bases unmatched. Germline V CDR1 and CDR2: SEHNR, FQNEAQ (reference sequence). In DNA, the CDR3 is TGTGCCAGCAGCTCCCCGGGACTAGCGGTTGCGGGTTCCTACGAGCAGTACTTC. Residues: CASSSPGLAVAGSYEQYF. Together with reference TRBV7-9 and TRBJ2-7, the CDR3 gives the full variable domain: DTGVSQNPRHKITKRGQNVTFRCDPISEHNRLYWYRQTLGQGPEFLTYFQNEAQLEKSRLLSDRFSAERPKGSFSTLEIQRTEQGDSAMYLCASSSPGLAVAGSYEQYFGPGTRLTVT.

The J gene is TRBJ1-2, the V gene TRBV27; D not resolved. V lost 6 bases and J 3 bases, leaving 20 bases between the germline ends. CDR1 is MNHEY and CDR2 is SMNVEV in the germline V gene (reference sequence). The CDR3 runs to 16 residues. CDR3 in DNA: TGTGCCAGCAGCCCTACCTTGAGAGGGCCCCACTATGGCTACACCTTC. It is translated as CASSPTLRGPHYGYTF.

The chain combines TRBV20-1 with TRBJ1-4; no clear D gene. The CDR3 is made up of 9 amino acids. V was clipped by 7 bases and J by 6 bases, with 3 bases between them. The germline V gene has CDR1 DFQATT and CDR2 SNEGSKA (reference sequence). CDR3 residues: CSVDEKLFF. DNA for the CDR3: TGCAGTGTAGATGAAAAACTGTTTTTT.

The J gene is TRBJ2-1, the V gene TRBV6-6, with TRBD2 matching over 14 bases. This CDR3 is built from 15 residues. The V gene end was trimmed by 5 bases and the J gene end by 12 bases; junction bases not matched to a gene: 9. Per germline, CDR1 MNHNY and CDR2 SVGAGI (reference sequence). The chain's CDR3 is CASSPGTSGSRTQFF. The CDR3 DNA follows: TGTGCCAGCAGTCCCGGGACTAGCGGGAGTAGAACGCAGTTCTTC.

The rearrangement uses TRBV19 and TRBJ2-1, with TRBD1 matching over 9 bases. Germline lookup yields CDR1 LNHDA and CDR2 SQIVND (reference sequence). After removal of 4 bases from V and 6 bases from J, the junction contained 7 bases not matched to a gene. The length of the CDR3 is 15 residues. CDR3 in amino acids: CASSSPGTGINEQFF. The CDR3, as DNA: TGTGCCAGTAGTAGTCCCGGGACAGGGATCAATGAGCAGTTCTTC.

The chain uses TRBV7-2 and TRBJ2-7, with TRBD2 identical over 8 bases. The CDR3 runs 15 residues. V lost 1 base to trimming and J lost 3 bases; unmatched junction nucleotides: 5. Germline V lookup: CDR1 SGHTA, CDR2 FQGNSA. CDR3 region: CASSLGAGELYEQYF. The CDR3 coding sequence is TGTGCCAGCAGCTTAGGAGCGGGAGAGCTCTACGAGCAGTACTTC. Supplemented by reference TRBV7-2 and TRBJ2-7, the full variable domain reads GAGVSQSPSNKVTEKGKDVELRCDPISGHTALYWYRQSLGQGLEFLIYFQGNSAPDKSGLPSDRFSAERTGGSVSTLTIQRTQQEDSAVYLCASSLGAGELYEQYFGPGTRLTVT.

This clone showed up just a few times. This sequence joins TRBV7-3 and TRBJ2-2; D is uncertain. This CDR3 has 13 amino acids. In germline, CDR1 is SGHTA, CDR2 FQGTGA. Trimming stripped 3 bases from V and 3 bases from J, with 5 bases between. CDR3 protein: CASSFSDTGELFF. In DNA form, the CDR3 reads TGTGCCAGCAGCTTCTCCGACACCGGGGAGCTGTTTTTT.

The rearrangement links TRBV2 to TRBJ1-5; D uncertain. This CDR3 comprises 14 residues. With 6 bases removed from V and 2 bases from J, the gap between germline ends came to 11 bases. Germline assignment: CDR1 SNHLY and CDR2 FYNNEI. CDR3: CASSDTGGNQPQHF. CDR3 nucleotide sequence: TGTGCCAGCAGCGATACCGGGGGCAATCAGCCCCAGCATTTT.

This clone has a handful of counts. The J gene is TRBJ2-2, the V gene TRBV18; TRBD2 aligns across 8 bases. This CDR3 is built from 15 residues. Per germline, CDR1 KGHSH and CDR2 LQKENI. V trimming: 3 bases; J trimming: 7 bases; junction bases outside the gene matches: 7. CDR3 nucleotide sequence: TGTGCCAGCTCACCCTGGATACTAGCGGACGGGGAGCTGTTTTTT. Translating gives CASSPWILADGELFF.

This clone was seen a few times. The same CDR3 is also encoded by other DNA sequences in this sample. This sequence joins TRBV5-1 and TRBJ2-5, with unresolved D. Between the trimmed V and J ends, which lost 0 bases and 1 base, there was a span of 7 bases. The length of the CDR3 is 14 residues. Germline assignment: CDR1 SGHRS and CDR2 YFSETQ. The CDR3 DNA reads TGCGCCAGCAGCTTGGGACAAATCCAAGAGACCCAGTACTTC. It encodes CASSLGQIQETQYF.

The table lists this clone with a few counts. This chain uses TRBV29-1 with TRBJ2-7; D call uncertain. V was clipped by 1 base and J by 2 bases, with 3 bases between them. The CDR3 sequence is 11 residues long. Looked up from germline, CDR1 is SQVTM and CDR2 is ANQGSEA. CDR3 loop: CSVEVTYEQYF. In nucleotides, the CDR3 is TGCAGCGTTGAAGTTACCTACGAGCAGTACTTC.

This clone was seen a few times. The V call is TRBV9, the J call TRBJ2-1; 12 bases agree with TRBD2. Germline values: CDR1 SGDLS, CDR2 YYNGEE. CDR3 length: 18 amino acids. The V gene end was trimmed by 0 bases and the J gene end by 9 bases; junction bases not matched to a gene: 13. DNA of the CDR3: TGTGCCAGCAGCGTAGGGAAGGCTAGCGGGAGGGCACGGGGTGAGCAGTTCTTC. Its protein is CASSVGKASGRARGEQFF.

The gene calls are TRBV29-1 and TRBJ2-1, with D possibly being TRBD2 (6 bases). Germline lookup yields CDR1 SQVTM and CDR2 ANQGSEA. The length of the CDR3 is 15 residues. Trimming took 4 bases from V and 2 from J, leaving 15 bases between them. CDR3 region: CSVVGAGYTYNEQFF. DNA of the CDR3: TGCAGCGTTGTAGGAGCGGGCTATACCTACAATGAGCAGTTCTTC.

The V gene is TRBV4-1, the J gene TRBJ2-5; TRBD2 agrees at 13 bases. CDR1 MGHRA and CDR2 YSYEKL come from the germline V gene. V gave up 4 bases and J gave up 7 bases; unmatched junction bases: 6. The CDR3 consists of 15 residues. The DNA of the CDR3 is TGCGCCAGCAGCCCCGGGACTAGCGGGACGCCGACCCAGTACTTC. Translated: CASSPGTSGTPTQYF.

This rearrangement joins TRBV30 to TRBJ1-4; unclear D gene. CDR3 size: 12 residues. Trimming took off 5 bases at V and 6 bases at J, with 10 bases between the two ends. Germline V gives CDR1 GTSNPN, CDR2 SVGIG (reference sequence). CDR3 nucleotide sequence: TGTGCCTGGGGTTACGGGGATGAAAAACTGTTTTTT. Its translation is CAWGYGDEKLFF.

The V call is TRBV5-1, the J call TRBJ2-6; D gene unclear. V gave up 0 bases and J gave up 2 bases, with 6 bases separating them. This CDR3 region has 15 residues. Germline-derived CDR1 and CDR2 are SGHRS and YFSETQ. CDR3 region: CASSLASPGANVLTF. CDR3 DNA sequence: TGCGCCAGCAGCTTGGCGTCTCCTGGGGCCAACGTCCTGACTTTC.

This clone was recorded a few times. This sequence joins TRBV11-2 and TRBJ2-7; TRBD2 might be the D (6 bases). CDR1 and CDR2 (germline): SGHAT, FQNNGV. CDR3 length: 15 residues. The ends were cut back, 5 bases at V and 5 bases at J, with 19 bases in the middle. The DNA for the CDR3 is TGTGCCAGCAGCCGGCCGGAGCGGGCCCCCAACGAGCAGTACTTC. It encodes CASSRPERAPNEQYF. The full variable domain, in which reference TRBV11-2 and TRBJ2-7 provide the parts outside the CDR3, is EAGVAQSPRYKIIEKRQSVAFWCNPISGHATLYWYQQILGQGPKLLIQFQNNGVVDDSQLPKDRFSAERLKGVDSTLKIQPAKLEDSAVYLCASSRPERAPNEQYFGPGTRLTVT.

The sample holds a few counts of this clone. The V gene is TRBV7-3, the J gene TRBJ2-7; 8 nucleotides line up with TRBD2. CDR3 length: 15 amino acids. J was trimmed by 3 bases and V by 4 bases; bases with no gene match: 8. Per the germline V gene, CDR1 is SGHTA and CDR2 is FQGTGA. The CDR3 sequence: CASSSFGTRDYEQYF. The CDR3 nucleotides are TGTGCCAGCAGCTCCTTTGGGACTAGAGACTACGAGCAGTACTTC.

The genes are TRBV7-2 and TRBJ1-2; 9 nucleotides line up with TRBD1. Germline V gives CDR1 SGHTA, CDR2 FQGNSA. V lost 4 bases to trimming and J lost 4 bases; unmatched junction nucleotides: 7. The CDR3 consists of 15 residues. The CDR3 loop reads CASSYNRGPGYGYTF. The CDR3, as DNA: TGTGCCAGCAGCTATAACAGGGGGCCAGGCTATGGCTACACCTTC.

A few counts support this clone. The rearrangement links TRBV18 to TRBJ2-1; 8 bases line up with TRBD2. Unmatched junction bases numbered 9, after V lost 2 bases and J lost 9 bases. This CDR3 is 15 amino acids long. Germline V CDR1 and CDR2: KGHSH, LQKENI. CDR3 DNA sequence: TGTGCCAGCTCACCAGGAGCGGGAGACGGAGGTGAGCAGTTCTTC. Translated: CASSPGAGDGGEQFF. Combining the CDR3 with reference TRBV18 and TRBJ2-1 gives the whole variable domain NAGVMQNPRHLVRRRGQEARLRCSPMKGHSHVYWYRQLPEEGLKFMVYLQKENIIDESGMPKERFSAEFPKEGPSILRIQQVVRGDSAAYFCASSPGAGDGGEQFFGPGTRLTVL.

This clone appeared a few times. The genes are TRBV28 and TRBJ2-7, with TRBD1 matching 12 bases. The CDR3 loop spans 14 amino acids. The V segment lost 6 bases and the J segment 7 bases; nucleotides outside the gene matches: 7. Germline CDR1 is MDHEN and CDR2 is SYDVKM. This CDR3 is CASRTGTGGGEQYF. CDR3 nucleotides: TGTGCCAGCAGGACCGGGACAGGGGGCGGAGAGCAGTACTTC.